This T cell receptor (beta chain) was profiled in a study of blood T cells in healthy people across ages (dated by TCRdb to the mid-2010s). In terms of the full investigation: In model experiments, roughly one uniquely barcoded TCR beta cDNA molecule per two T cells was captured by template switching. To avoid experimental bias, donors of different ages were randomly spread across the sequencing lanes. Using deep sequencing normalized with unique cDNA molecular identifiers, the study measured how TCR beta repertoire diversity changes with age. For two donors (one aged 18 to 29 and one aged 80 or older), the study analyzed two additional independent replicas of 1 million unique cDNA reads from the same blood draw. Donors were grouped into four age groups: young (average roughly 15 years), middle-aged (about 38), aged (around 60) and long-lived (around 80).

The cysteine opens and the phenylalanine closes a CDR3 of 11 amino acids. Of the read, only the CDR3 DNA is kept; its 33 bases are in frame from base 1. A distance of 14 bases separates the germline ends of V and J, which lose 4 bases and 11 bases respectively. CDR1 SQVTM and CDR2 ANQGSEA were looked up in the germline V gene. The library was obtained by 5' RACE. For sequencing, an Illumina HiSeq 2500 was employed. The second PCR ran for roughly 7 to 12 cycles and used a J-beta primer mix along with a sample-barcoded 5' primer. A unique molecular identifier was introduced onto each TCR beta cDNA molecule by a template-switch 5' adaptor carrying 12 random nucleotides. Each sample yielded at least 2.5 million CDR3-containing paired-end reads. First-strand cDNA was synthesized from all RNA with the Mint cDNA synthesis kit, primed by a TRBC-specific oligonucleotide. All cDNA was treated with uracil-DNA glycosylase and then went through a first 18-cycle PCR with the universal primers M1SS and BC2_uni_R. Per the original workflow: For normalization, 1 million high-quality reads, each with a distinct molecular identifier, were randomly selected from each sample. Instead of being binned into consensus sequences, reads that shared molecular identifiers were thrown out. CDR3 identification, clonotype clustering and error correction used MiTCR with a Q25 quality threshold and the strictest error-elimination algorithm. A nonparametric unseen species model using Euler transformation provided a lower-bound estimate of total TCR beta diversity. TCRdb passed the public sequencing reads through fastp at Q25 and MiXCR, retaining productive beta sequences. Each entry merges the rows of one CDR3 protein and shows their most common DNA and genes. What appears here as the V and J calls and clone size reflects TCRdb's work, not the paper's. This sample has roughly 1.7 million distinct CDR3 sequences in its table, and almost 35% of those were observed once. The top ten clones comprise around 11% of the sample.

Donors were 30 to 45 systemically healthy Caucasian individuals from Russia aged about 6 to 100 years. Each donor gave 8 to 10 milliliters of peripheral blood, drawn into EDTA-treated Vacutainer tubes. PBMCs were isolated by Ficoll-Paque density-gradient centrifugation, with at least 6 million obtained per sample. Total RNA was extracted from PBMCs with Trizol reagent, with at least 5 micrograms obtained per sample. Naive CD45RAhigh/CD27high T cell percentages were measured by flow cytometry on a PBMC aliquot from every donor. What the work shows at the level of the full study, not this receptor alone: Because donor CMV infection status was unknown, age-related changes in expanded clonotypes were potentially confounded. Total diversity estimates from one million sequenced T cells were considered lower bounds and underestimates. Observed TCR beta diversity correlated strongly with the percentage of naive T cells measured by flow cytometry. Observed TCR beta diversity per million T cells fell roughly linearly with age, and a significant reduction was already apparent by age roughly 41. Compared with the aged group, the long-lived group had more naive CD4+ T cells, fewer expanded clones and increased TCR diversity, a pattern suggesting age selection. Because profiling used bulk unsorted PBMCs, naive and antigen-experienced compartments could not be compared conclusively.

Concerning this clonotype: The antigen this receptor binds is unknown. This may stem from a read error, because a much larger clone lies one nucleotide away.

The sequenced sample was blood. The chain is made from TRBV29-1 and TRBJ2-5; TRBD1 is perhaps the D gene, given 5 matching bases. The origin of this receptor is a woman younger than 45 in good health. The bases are TGCAGCGTTGGGTGGGGCTACGGGCAGTACTTC. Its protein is CSVGWGYGQYF. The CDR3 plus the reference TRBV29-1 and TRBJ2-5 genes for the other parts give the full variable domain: SAVISQKPSRDICQRGTSLTIQCQVDSQVTMMFWYRQQPGQSLTLIATANQGSEATYESGFVIDKFPISRPNLTFSTLTVSNMSPEDSSIYLCSVGWGYGQYFGPGTRLLVL.